The rows below give T cell receptor beta chains drawn from one sample of a study of blood T cell repertoires in COVID-19. Profiling relied on immunoSEQ multiplex PCR, and the TCRdb table lists in-frame clones only, not all of them. Of about 310,000 clones detected, about nine tenths appear once; the ten largest clones hold 1%. The sample taken for sequencing was peripheral blood. Every receptor here comes from a man aged 50 or older with active or convalescent COVID-19. Each CDR3 is given with its conserved first and last residue. D genes are given only for firm matches. For some rows the clone size is stated as once, few or many, or as a class when expanded; others skip it.

v_call: TRBV4-3
j_call: TRBJ2-1
d_call: TRBD2
clone_size: NA
cdr3_aa: CASSQDSGGYNEQFF
cdr3_nt: TGCGCCAGCAGCCAAGATAGCGGGGGCTACAATGAGCAGTTCTTC

v_call: TRBV2
j_call: TRBJ1-2
d_call: NA
clone_size: once
cdr3_aa: CASTGGGGYTF
cdr3_nt: TGTGCCAGCACTGGGGGCGGAGGCTACACTTTC

v_call: TRBV7-2
j_call: TRBJ1-2
d_call: TRBD1
clone_size: NA
cdr3_aa: CASSSQWGQGGHGYTF
cdr3_nt: TGTGCCAGCAGCTCCCAGTGGGGACAGGGTGGCCATGGCTACACCTTC

v_call: TRBV5-1
j_call: TRBJ1-4
d_call: TRBD1
clone_size: NA
cdr3_aa: CASSDLEGAGEKLFF
cdr3_nt: TGCGCCAGCAGCGACCTAGAGGGGGCGGGGGAAAAACTGTTTTTT

v_call: TRBV29-1
j_call: TRBJ1-1
d_call: NA
clone_size: NA
cdr3_aa: CSVRGGGANTEAFF
cdr3_nt: TGCAGCGTTCGAGGGGGGGGCGCAAACACTGAAGCTTTCTTT

v_call: TRBV18
j_call: TRBJ2-2
d_call: TRBD1
clone_size: NA
cdr3_aa: CASSPPDRWANTGELFF
cdr3_nt: TGTGCCAGCTCACCACCGGACAGGTGGGCGAACACCGGGGAGCTGTTTTTT

v_call: TRBV28
j_call: TRBJ1-3
d_call: NA
clone_size: once
cdr3_aa: CASSFLRDSGNTIYF
cdr3_nt: TGTGCCAGCAGTTTTCTCCGGGACTCTGGAAACACCATATATTTT

v_call: TRBV28
j_call: TRBJ1-5
d_call: TRBD1
clone_size: few
cdr3_aa: CASSLTTGNYQPQHF
cdr3_nt: TGTGCCAGCAGTTTGACGACAGGGAATTATCAGCCCCAGCATTTT

v_call: TRBV7-6
j_call: TRBJ1-6
d_call: TRBD1
clone_size: medium-sized
cdr3_aa: CASSLVAGGNSPLHF
cdr3_nt: TGTGCCAGCAGCTTAGTGGCAGGGGGGAATTCACCCCTCCACTTT

v_call: TRBV2
j_call: TRBJ2-4
d_call: TRBD2
clone_size: NA
cdr3_aa: CASTPVRGGLAQENIQYF
cdr3_nt: TGTGCCAGCACCCCGGTTCGTGGGGGACTAGCCCAGGAAAACATTCAGTACTTC

v_call: TRBV2
j_call: TRBJ1-2
d_call: TRBD1
clone_size: NA
cdr3_aa: CASSEEQGHGYTF
cdr3_nt: TGTGCCAGCAGTGAAGAACAGGGGCATGGCTACACCTTC

v_call: TRBV18
j_call: TRBJ2-7
d_call: NA
clone_size: NA
cdr3_aa: CASSPLSTGYEQYF
cdr3_nt: TGTGCCAGCTCACCGCTTTCGACAGGCTACGAGCAGTACTTC

v_call: TRBV10-2
j_call: TRBJ2-6
d_call: TRBD1
clone_size: NA
cdr3_aa: CASSGGNRGRSSGANVLTF
cdr3_nt: TGCGCCAGCAGTGGGGGGAACAGGGGCCGGAGCTCTGGGGCCAACGTCCTGACTTTC

v_call: TRBV19
j_call: TRBJ2-3
d_call: TRBD2
clone_size: NA
cdr3_aa: CASSPGGADTQYF
cdr3_nt: TGTGCCAGTAGTCCCGGGGGGGCAGATACGCAGTATTTT

v_call: TRBV9
j_call: TRBJ1-1
d_call: NA
clone_size: NA
cdr3_aa: CASSVVRGGAEAFF
cdr3_nt: TGTGCCAGCAGCGTAGTACGTGGGGGGGCTGAAGCTTTCTTT

v_call: TRBV28
j_call: TRBJ2-7
d_call: TRBD2
clone_size: NA
cdr3_aa: CASSYVSGRPYEQYF
cdr3_nt: TGTGCCAGCAGTTACGTTAGCGGGAGACCCTACGAGCAGTACTTC

v_call: TRBV6-5
j_call: TRBJ2-3
d_call: TRBD1
clone_size: NA
cdr3_aa: CASSYVTGSDTQYF
cdr3_nt: TGTGCCAGCAGTTACGTGACAGGGTCAGATACGCAGTATTTT

v_call: TRBV6-5
j_call: TRBJ1-2
d_call: TRBD1
clone_size: NA
cdr3_aa: CASSRQGNYGYTF
cdr3_nt: TGTGCCAGCAGTCGACAGGGAAACTATGGCTACACCTTC

v_call: TRBV3-1/TRBV3-2
j_call: TRBJ2-5
d_call: TRBD2
clone_size: NA
cdr3_aa: CASSSIAGQETQYF
cdr3_nt: TGTGCCAGCAGCTCAATAGCGGGCCAAGAGACCCAGTACTTC

v_call: TRBV12-3/TRBV12-4
j_call: TRBJ1-5
d_call: NA
clone_size: NA
cdr3_aa: CASSWGGNQPQHF
cdr3_nt: TGTGCCAGCAGTTGGGGAGGTAATCAGCCCCAGCATTTT

v_call: TRBV5-5
j_call: TRBJ1-6
d_call: NA
clone_size: NA
cdr3_aa: CASSPHTAGSPLHF
cdr3_nt: TGTGCCAGCAGCCCTCACACGGCGGGATCACCCCTCCACTTT

v_call: TRBV7-9
j_call: TRBJ1-6
d_call: NA
clone_size: NA
cdr3_aa: CASSALQGANSPLHF
cdr3_nt: TGTGCCAGCAGCGCCTTACAGGGAGCCAATTCACCCCTCCACTTT

v_call: TRBV29-1
j_call: TRBJ1-1
d_call: TRBD1
clone_size: NA
cdr3_aa: CSVEPLKTGMNTEAFF
cdr3_nt: TGCAGCGTTGAACCGTTAAAGACAGGGATGAACACTGAAGCTTTCTTT

v_call: TRBV16
j_call: TRBJ2-3
d_call: NA
clone_size: NA
cdr3_aa: CASSQSKRITDTQYF
cdr3_nt: TGTGCCAGCAGCCAATCAAAGAGAATCACAGATACGCAGTATTTT

v_call: TRBV6-5
j_call: TRBJ1-3
d_call: NA
clone_size: NA
cdr3_aa: CASSYRGGGNTIYF
cdr3_nt: TGTGCCAGCAGTTACCGGGGGGGTGGAAACACCATATATTTT

v_call: TRBV2
j_call: TRBJ1-5
d_call: TRBD1
clone_size: NA
cdr3_aa: CASSEGTGHQPQHF
cdr3_nt: TGTGCCAGCAGTGAAGGGACAGGACATCAGCCCCAGCATTTT

v_call: TRBV2
j_call: TRBJ2-2
d_call: TRBD2
clone_size: NA
cdr3_aa: CASSVHLAGGARELFF
cdr3_nt: TGTGCCAGCAGTGTTCATCTAGCGGGAGGTGCCCGGGAGCTGTTTTTT

v_call: TRBV10-3
j_call: TRBJ2-5
d_call: NA
clone_size: NA
cdr3_aa: CATTWGQQETQYF
cdr3_nt: TGTGCCACCACCTGGGGGCAACAAGAGACCCAGTACTTC

v_call: TRBV27
j_call: TRBJ2-5
d_call: TRBD1
clone_size: NA
cdr3_aa: CASSYRTGLGQETQYF
cdr3_nt: TGTGCCAGCAGTTACAGGACAGGGCTGGGCCAAGAGACCCAGTACTTC

v_call: TRBV18
j_call: TRBJ2-1
d_call: TRBD2
clone_size: NA
cdr3_aa: CASSPRTSGSVLSYNEQFF
cdr3_nt: TGTGCCAGCTCACCACGGACTAGCGGGAGTGTCCTCTCCTACAATGAGCAGTTCTTC

v_call: TRBV5-1
j_call: TRBJ2-1
d_call: TRBD2
clone_size: NA
cdr3_aa: CASSTGTSVSNEQFF
cdr3_nt: TGCGCCAGCAGCACCGGGACTAGCGTGAGCAATGAGCAGTTCTTC

v_call: TRBV7-9
j_call: TRBJ1-2
d_call: NA
clone_size: NA
cdr3_aa: CASSRQENYGYTF
cdr3_nt: TGTGCCAGCAGCCGACAGGAGAACTATGGCTACACCTTC

v_call: TRBV28
j_call: TRBJ1-5
d_call: TRBD1
clone_size: NA
cdr3_aa: CASGQGARQPQHF
cdr3_nt: TGTGCCAGCGGTCAGGGGGCGAGACAGCCCCAGCATTTT

v_call: TRBV10-3
j_call: TRBJ1-2
d_call: TRBD1
clone_size: NA
cdr3_aa: CAISVDRDDYGYTF
cdr3_nt: TGTGCCATCAGTGTGGACAGGGATGACTATGGCTACACCTTC

v_call: TRBV4-1
j_call: TRBJ1-3
d_call: NA
clone_size: NA
cdr3_aa: CASSQVSRGTGSIYF
cdr3_nt: TGCGCCAGCAGCCAAGTGTCGCGGGGGACCGGCTCCATATATTTT

v_call: TRBV28
j_call: TRBJ1-1
d_call: TRBD1
clone_size: NA
cdr3_aa: CASSSPGQENTEAFF
cdr3_nt: TGTGCCAGCAGTTCCCCGGGACAGGAGAACACTGAAGCTTTCTTT

v_call: TRBV10-3
j_call: TRBJ2-1
d_call: TRBD2
clone_size: NA
cdr3_aa: CGTSEHNEQFF
cdr3_nt: TGCGGGACTAGCGAACACAATGAGCAGTTCTTC

v_call: TRBV7-9
j_call: TRBJ1-2
d_call: NA
clone_size: NA
cdr3_aa: CASSLGDTRSYGYTF
cdr3_nt: TGTGCCAGCAGCTTAGGGGACACCCGGAGCTATGGCTACACCTTC

v_call: TRBV6-4
j_call: TRBJ1-1
d_call: TRBD1
clone_size: NA
cdr3_aa: CASRTGVNTEAFF
cdr3_nt: TGTGCCAGCCGGACAGGGGTGAACACTGAAGCTTTCTTT

v_call: TRBV19
j_call: TRBJ1-5
d_call: NA
clone_size: few
cdr3_aa: CASSIPDYRVRELNQPQHF
cdr3_nt: TGTGCCAGTAGTATACCCGATTACAGGGTGAGGGAGCTCAATCAGCCCCAGCATTTT

v_call: TRBV3-1/TRBV3-2
j_call: TRBJ2-1
d_call: TRBD2
clone_size: NA
cdr3_aa: CASSRGLAGVGNEQFF
cdr3_nt: TGTGCCAGCAGCCGGGGACTAGCGGGAGTGGGCAATGAGCAGTTCTTC

v_call: TRBV5-1
j_call: TRBJ1-2
d_call: TRBD1
clone_size: few
cdr3_aa: CASSPDRAGVGYTF
cdr3_nt: TGCGCCAGCAGCCCGGACAGGGCCGGCGTTGGCTACACCTTC

v_call: TRBV7-9
j_call: TRBJ1-1
d_call: TRBD1
clone_size: NA
cdr3_aa: CASSLDRGGTEAFF
cdr3_nt: TGTGCCAGCAGCTTAGACAGGGGAGGAACTGAAGCTTTCTTT

v_call: TRBV19
j_call: TRBJ1-1
d_call: TRBD1
clone_size: NA
cdr3_aa: CASSSDRGISTEAFF
cdr3_nt: TGTGCCAGTAGCTCGGACAGGGGAATCAGCACTGAAGCTTTCTTT

v_call: TRBV5-1
j_call: TRBJ1-1
d_call: TRBD1
clone_size: NA
cdr3_aa: CASSSTDRVHTEAFF
cdr3_nt: TGCGCCAGCAGCTCGACGGACAGGGTACACACTGAAGCTTTCTTT

v_call: TRBV4-2
j_call: TRBJ2-7
d_call: NA
clone_size: NA
cdr3_aa: CASSQESGRASNEQYF
cdr3_nt: TGTGCCAGCAGCCAAGAGTCGGGCAGGGCAAGTAACGAGCAGTACTTC

v_call: TRBV18
j_call: TRBJ1-2
d_call: TRBD1
clone_size: NA
cdr3_aa: CASSPSSGQGKGYGYTF
cdr3_nt: TGTGCCAGCTCACCATCTTCGGGACAGGGTAAAGGCTATGGCTACACCTTC

v_call: TRBV18
j_call: TRBJ2-3
d_call: NA
clone_size: NA
cdr3_aa: CASSPPGSGTDTQYF
cdr3_nt: TGTGCCAGCTCACCCCCGGGATCTGGTACAGATACGCAGTATTTT

v_call: TRBV30
j_call: TRBJ1-5
d_call: NA
clone_size: NA
cdr3_aa: CAWSVRGNQPQHF
cdr3_nt: TGTGCCTGGAGTGTGCGAGGGAATCAGCCCCAGCATTTT